The present entry profiles one TCR beta chain with its context. Its antigen remains unidentified. Unique molecular identifiers tagged the TCR beta cDNA libraries. TCRdb re-derived calls from the PCR reads in MiXCR, one entry per CDR3 protein. The table shows 750,000 to 900,000 distinct CDR3 sequences, with around 42% occurring only once. The sample is drawn from a study of post-analysis software for immune sequencing data. As for the study in general: Courses of disease covered relapsing-remitting, secondary progressive and progressive-relapsing multiple sclerosis.

Study results and limitations: A significant reduction in normalized Chao1 diversity was observed in multiple sclerosis patients versus controls. A handful of TRBV segments were significantly more frequent in patients than in controls. TRBV5-6, TRBV5-1 and TRBV20-1 were among these segments. By F measure, strong co-clustering occurred among samples prepared in the same batch.

Per germline, CDR1 SEHNR and CDR2 FQNEAQ (reference sequence). This CDR3 is 16 amino acids long. The chain recombines TRBV7-9 with TRBJ2-4, with 8 bases identical to TRBD2. The end of the DNA is better explained by TRBJ2-5, so the J call may be wrong. The source of this sequence is a girl aged 5-17 years with multiple sclerosis. Sequencing input: blood. The CDR3 region is CATQGSGGPVRETQYF. CDR3 nucleotide sequence: TGTGCCACCCAGGGGTCGGGAGGGCCGGTAAGAGAGACCCAGTACTTC.